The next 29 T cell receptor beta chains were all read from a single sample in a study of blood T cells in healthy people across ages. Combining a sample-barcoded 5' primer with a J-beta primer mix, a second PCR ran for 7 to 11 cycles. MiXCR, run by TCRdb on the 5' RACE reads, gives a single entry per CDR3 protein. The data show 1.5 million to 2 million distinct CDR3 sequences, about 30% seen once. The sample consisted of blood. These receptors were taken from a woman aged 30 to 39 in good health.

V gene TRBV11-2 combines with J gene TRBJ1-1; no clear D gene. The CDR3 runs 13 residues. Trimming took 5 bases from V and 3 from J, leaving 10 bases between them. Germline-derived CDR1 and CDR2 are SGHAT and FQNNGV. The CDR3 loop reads CASSEALYTEAFF. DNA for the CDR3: TGTGCCAGCAGCGAAGCCTTGTACACTGAAGCTTTCTTT.

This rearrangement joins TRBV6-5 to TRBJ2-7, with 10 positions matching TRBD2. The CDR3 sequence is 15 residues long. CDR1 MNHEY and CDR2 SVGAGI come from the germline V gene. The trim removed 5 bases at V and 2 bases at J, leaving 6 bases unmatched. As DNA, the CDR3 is TGTGCCAGCAGTGACCTCACTAGCGGGACCTACGAGCAGTACTTC. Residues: CASSDLTSGTYEQYF.

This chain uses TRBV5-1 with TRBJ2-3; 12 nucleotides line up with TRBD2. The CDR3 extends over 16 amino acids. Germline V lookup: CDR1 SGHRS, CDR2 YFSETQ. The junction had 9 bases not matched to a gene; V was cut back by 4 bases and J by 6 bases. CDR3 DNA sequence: TGCGCCAGCAGCGCATCCGGGACTAGCGGGCGGGATACGCAGTATTTT. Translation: CASSASGTSGRDTQYF.

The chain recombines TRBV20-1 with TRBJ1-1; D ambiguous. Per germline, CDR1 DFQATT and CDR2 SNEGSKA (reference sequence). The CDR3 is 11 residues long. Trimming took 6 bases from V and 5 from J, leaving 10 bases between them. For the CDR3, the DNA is TGCAGTGCCTCCTGGGTGACTGAAGCTTTCTTT. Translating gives CSASWVTEAFF.

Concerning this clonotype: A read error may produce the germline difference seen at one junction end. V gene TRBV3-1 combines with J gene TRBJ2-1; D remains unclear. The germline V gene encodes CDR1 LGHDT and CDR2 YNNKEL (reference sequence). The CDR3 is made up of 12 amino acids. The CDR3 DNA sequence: TGTGCCAGCAGCCCCCGAGGCAATGAGCGGTTCTTC. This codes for CASSPRGNERFF.

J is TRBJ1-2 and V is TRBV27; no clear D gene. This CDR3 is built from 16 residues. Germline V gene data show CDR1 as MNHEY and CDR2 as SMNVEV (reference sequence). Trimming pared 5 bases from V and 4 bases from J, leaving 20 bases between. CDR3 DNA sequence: TGTGCCAGCAGTAACTCTCCGGGTGCGGTAGGCTATGGCTACACCTTC. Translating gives CASSNSPGAVGYGYTF.

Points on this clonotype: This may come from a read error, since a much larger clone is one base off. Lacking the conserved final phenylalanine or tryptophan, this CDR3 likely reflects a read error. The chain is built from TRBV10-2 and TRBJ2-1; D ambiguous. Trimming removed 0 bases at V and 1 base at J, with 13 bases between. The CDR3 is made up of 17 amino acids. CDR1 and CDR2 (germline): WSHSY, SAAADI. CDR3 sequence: CASSESIVLVSYNEQFL. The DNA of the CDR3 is TGCGCCAGCAGTGAGTCGATTGTACTGGTGTCCTACAATGAGCAGTTCTTA.

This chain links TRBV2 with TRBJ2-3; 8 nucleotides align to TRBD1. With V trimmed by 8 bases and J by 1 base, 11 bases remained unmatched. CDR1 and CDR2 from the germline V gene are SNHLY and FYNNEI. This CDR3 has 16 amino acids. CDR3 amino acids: CASRREGQVRTDTQYF. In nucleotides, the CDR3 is TGTGCCAGCCGGCGAGAGGGACAGGTTCGCACAGATACGCAGTATTTT. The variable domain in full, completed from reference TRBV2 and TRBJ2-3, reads EPEVTQTPSHQVTQMGQEVILRCVPISNHLYFYWYRQILGQKVEFLVSFYNNEISEKSEIFDDQFSVERPDGSNFTLKIRSTKLEDSAMYFCASRREGQVRTDTQYFGPGTRLTVL.

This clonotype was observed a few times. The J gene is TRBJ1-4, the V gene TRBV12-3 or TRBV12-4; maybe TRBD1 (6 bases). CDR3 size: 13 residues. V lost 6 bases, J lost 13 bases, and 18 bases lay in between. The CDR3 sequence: CASRRGPGGVLFF. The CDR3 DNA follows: TGTGCCAGCAGGCGCGGGCCGGGGGGCGTACTGTTTTTT.

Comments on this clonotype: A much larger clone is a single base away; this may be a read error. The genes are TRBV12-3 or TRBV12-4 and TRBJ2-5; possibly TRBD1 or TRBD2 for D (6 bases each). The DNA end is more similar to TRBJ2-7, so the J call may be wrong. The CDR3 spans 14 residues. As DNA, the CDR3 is TGTGCCAGCAGTCGCGGGACAACACCGTACGAGCAGTACTTC. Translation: CASSRGTTPYEQYF.

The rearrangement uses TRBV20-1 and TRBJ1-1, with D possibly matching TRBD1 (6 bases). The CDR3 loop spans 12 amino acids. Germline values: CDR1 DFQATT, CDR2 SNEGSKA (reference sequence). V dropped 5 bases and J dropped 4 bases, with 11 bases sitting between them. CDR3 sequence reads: CSAGNRATEAFF. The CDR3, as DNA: TGCAGTGCTGGTAACAGGGCCACTGAAGCTTTCTTT.

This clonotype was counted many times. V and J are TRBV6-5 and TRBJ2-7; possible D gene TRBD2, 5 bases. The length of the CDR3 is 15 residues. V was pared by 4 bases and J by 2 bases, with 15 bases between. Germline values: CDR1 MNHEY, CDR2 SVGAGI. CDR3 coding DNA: TGTGCCAGCAGTTCTCCCGGACGGGGTGCCTACGAGCAGTACTTC. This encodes CASSSPGRGAYEQYF.

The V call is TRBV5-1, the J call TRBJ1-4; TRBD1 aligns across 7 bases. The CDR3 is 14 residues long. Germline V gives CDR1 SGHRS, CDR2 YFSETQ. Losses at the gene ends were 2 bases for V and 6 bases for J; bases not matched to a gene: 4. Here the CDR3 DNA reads TGCGCCAGCAGCTTTGAGGGGGCGCATGAAAAACTGTTTTTT. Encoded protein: CASSFEGAHEKLFF.

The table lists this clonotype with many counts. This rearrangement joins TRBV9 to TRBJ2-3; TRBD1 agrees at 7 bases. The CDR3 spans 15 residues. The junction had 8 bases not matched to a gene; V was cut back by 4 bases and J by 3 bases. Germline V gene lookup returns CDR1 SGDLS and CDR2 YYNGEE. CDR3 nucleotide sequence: TGTGCCAGCAGCCCTCGACAGGGTCGGACAGATACGCAGTATTTT. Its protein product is CASSPRQGRTDTQYF.

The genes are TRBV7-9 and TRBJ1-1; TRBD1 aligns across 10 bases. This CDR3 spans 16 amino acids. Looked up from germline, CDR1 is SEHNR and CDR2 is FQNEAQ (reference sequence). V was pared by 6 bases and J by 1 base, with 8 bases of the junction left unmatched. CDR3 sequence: CASRAGTGARNTEAFF. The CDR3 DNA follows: TGTGCCAGCAGGGCCGGGACAGGGGCTCGGAACACTGAAGCTTTCTTT.

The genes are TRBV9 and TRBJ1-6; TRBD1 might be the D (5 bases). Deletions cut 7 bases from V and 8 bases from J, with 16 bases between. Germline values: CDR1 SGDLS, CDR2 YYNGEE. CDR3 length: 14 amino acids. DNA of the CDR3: TGTGCCAGCTCTACTAGGGGAGGCGATTCACCCCTCCACTTT. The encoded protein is CASSTRGGDSPLHF. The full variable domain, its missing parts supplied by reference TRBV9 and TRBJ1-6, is DSGVTQTPKHLITATGQRVTLRCSPRSGDLSVYWYQQSLDQGLQFLIQYYNGEERAKGNILERFSAQQFPDLHSELNLSSLELGDSALYFCASSTRGGDSPLHFGNGTRLTVT.

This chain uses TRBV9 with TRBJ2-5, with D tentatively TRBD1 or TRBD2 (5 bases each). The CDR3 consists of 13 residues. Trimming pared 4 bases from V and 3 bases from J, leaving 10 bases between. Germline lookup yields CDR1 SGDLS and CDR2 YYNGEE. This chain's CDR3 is CASSPEGKETQYF. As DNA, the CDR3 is TGTGCCAGCAGCCCCGAGGGGAAAGAGACCCAGTACTTC.

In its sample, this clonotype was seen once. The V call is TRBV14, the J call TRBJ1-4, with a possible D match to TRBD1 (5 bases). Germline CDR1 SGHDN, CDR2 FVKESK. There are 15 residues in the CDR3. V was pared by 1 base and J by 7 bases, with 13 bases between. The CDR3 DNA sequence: TGTGCCAGCAGCCAAGTGGGGGGGGAGACTGAAAAACTGTTTTTT. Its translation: CASSQVGGETEKLFF. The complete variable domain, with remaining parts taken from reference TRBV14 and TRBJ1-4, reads EAGVTQFPSHSVIEKGQTVTLRCDPISGHDNLYWYRRVMGKEIKFLLHFVKESKQDESGMPNNRFLAERTGGTYSTLKVQPAELEDSGVYFCASSQVGGETEKLFFGSGTQLSVL.

CDR3 coding DNA: TGCAGTGCTAGTAGTAAGGTTAACTATGGCTACACCTTC. This sequence encodes CSASSKVNYGYTF. This chain joins TRBV20-1 and TRBJ1-2; the D is unclear. The CDR3 extends over 13 amino acids. From germline, CDR1 is DFQATT and CDR2 SNEGSKA (reference sequence). V lost 3 bases and J 1 base, leaving 9 bases between the germline ends.

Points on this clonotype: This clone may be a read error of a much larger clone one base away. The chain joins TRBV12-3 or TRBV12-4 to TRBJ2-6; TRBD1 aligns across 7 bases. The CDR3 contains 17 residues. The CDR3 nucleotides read TGTGCCGGCAGCCCGACAGGGCCTAGCTCTGGGGCCAACGTCCTGACTTTC. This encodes CAGSPTGPSSGANVLTF.

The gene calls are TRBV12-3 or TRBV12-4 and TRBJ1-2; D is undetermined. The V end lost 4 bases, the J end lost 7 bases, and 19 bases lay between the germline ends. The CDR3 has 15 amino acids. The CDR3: CASSSWAGEARGYTF. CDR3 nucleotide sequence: TGTGCCAGCAGTTCTTGGGCCGGGGAGGCTCGTGGCTACACCTTC.

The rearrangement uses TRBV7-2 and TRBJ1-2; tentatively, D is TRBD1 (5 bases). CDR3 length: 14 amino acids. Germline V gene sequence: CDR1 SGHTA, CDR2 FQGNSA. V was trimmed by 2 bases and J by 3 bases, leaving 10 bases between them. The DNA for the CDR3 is TGTGCCAGCAGCTTACCAGGGCACGACTATGGCTACACCTTC. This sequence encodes CASSLPGHDYGYTF. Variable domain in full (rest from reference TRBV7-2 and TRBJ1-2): GAGVSQSPSNKVTEKGKDVELRCDPISGHTALYWYRQSLGQGLEFLIYFQGNSAPDKSGLPSDRFSAERTGGSVSTLTIQRTQQEDSAVYLCASSLPGHDYGYTFGSGTRLTVV.

The CDR3 region is CASSSRGRAQETQYF. The CDR3, as DNA: TGTGCCAGCAGCTCACGGGGTCGGGCCCAAGAGACCCAGTACTTC. This chain connects TRBV6-6 to TRBJ2-4, with D perhaps TRBD2 (5 bases). Judging by the DNA end, TRBJ2-5 fits better; the J call may be wrong. CDR1 and CDR2 from the germline V gene are MNHNY and SVGAGI (reference sequence). The CDR3 contains 15 residues.

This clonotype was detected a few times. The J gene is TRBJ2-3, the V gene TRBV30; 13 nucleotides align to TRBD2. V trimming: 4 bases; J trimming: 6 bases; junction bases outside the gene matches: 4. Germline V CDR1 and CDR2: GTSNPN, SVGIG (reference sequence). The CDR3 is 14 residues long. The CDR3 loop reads CAWISGLAGDTQYF. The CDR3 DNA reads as TGTGCCTGGATTTCGGGACTAGCGGGGGATACGCAGTATTTT.

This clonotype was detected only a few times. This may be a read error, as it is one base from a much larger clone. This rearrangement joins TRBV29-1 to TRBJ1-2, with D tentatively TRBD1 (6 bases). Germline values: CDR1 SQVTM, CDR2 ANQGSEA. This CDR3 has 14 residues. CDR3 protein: CRVEGAGENYGYTF. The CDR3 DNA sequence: TGCCGCGTTGAAGGGGCAGGGGAGAACTATGGCTACACCTTC. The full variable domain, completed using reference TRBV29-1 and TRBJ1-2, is SAVISQKPSRDICQRGTSLTIQCQVDSQVTMMFWYRQQPGQSLTLIATANQGSEATYESGFVIDKFPISRPNLTFSTLTVSNMSPEDSSIYLCRVEGAGENYGYTFGSGTRLTVV.

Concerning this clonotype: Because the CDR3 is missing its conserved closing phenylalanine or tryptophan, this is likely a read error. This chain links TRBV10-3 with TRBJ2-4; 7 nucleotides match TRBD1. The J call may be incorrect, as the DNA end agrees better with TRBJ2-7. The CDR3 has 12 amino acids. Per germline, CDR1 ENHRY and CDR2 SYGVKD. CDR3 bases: TGTGTCATCAGCCAAACAGGGGACGAGCAGTACTTA. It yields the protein CVISQTGDEQYL.

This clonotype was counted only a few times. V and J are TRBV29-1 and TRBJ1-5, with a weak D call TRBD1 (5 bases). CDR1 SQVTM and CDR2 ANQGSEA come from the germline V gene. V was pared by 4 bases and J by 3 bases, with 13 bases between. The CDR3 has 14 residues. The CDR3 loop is CSVAEQGTNQPQHF. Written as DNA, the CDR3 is TGCAGCGTTGCCGAGCAGGGTACCAATCAGCCCCAGCATTTT.

Here the CDR3 DNA reads TGTGCCAGCAGCGGAGGTTGGGACAGGGGCCGTCGGGTCGGGTTAACCCAGTACTTC. The encoded protein is CASSGGWDRGRRVGLTQYF. The chain couples TRBV7-2 to TRBJ2-5, with TRBD1 identical over 10 bases. The ends lost 5 bases at V and 8 bases at J; junction bases unmatched: 23. CDR1 and CDR2 (germline): SGHTA, FQGNSA. This CDR3 is built from 19 residues.

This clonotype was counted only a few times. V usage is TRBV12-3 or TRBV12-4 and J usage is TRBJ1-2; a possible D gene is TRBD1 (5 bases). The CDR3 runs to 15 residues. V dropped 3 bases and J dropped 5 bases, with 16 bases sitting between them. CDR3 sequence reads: CASSFGTVMIYGYTF. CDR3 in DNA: TGTGCCAGCAGTTTCGGGACGGTAATGATTTATGGCTACACCTTC.